The rows below give T cell receptor beta chains drawn from one sample of a study of cytomegalovirus exposure and HLA in healthy donors. The method was immunoSEQ multiplex PCR; TCRdb's version includes in-frame clones alone and lacks a portion of them. The repertoire consists of about 200,000 clones, with approximately 79% occurring once and the leading ten covering roughly 1.5%. Input material: PBMCs. All receptors come from a girl aged 5-17 years in good health and CMV-seropositive. Both conserved end residues are part of each CDR3. A D gene is named only where the DNA matches it firmly. The size of a clone is reported for some rows only, either as once, few or many, or as a class for expanded clones.

V,D,J,size,DNA,CDR3
TRBV5-6,-,TRBJ1-1,-,TGTGCCAGCGCTTCGAACATAATCACTGAAGCTTTCTTT,CASASNIITEAFF
TRBV29-1,TRBD2,TRBJ2-7,-,TGCAGCGCCCGGGCCGGGACTAGCGGGGGGGCTGACGAGCAGTACTTC,CSARAGTSGGADEQYF
TRBV19,TRBD1,TRBJ1-2,-,TGTGCCAGTAGTATCGGGGGGTTTGCGGGGACAGGGACCTATGGCTACACCTTC,CASSIGGFAGTGTYGYTF
TRBV10-3,TRBD1,TRBJ1-1,-,TGTGCCACGGGCTTCGGGACAGGGGAAATTGAAGCTTTCTTT,CATGFGTGEIEAFF
TRBV2,TRBD1,TRBJ2-7,-,TGTGCCAGCGGCTTCGACAGGGACTACGAGCAGTACTTC,CASGFDRDYEQYF
TRBV11-3,TRBD1,TRBJ2-5,-,TGTGCCAGCAGCGGGGGACAGGGGAGAGAGACCCAGTACTTC,CASSGGQGRETQYF
TRBV7-2,TRBD1,TRBJ2-3,-,TGTGCCAGCAGCTCCCTCGGACAGGGGGCGCAAGGGGATACGCAGTATTTT,CASSSLGQGAQGDTQYF
TRBV21-1,-,TRBJ1-4,-,TGTGCCAGCAGCCCCGAGCAGGGGAAACCGTCAACTAATGAAAAACTGTTTTTT,CASSPEQGKPSTNEKLFF
TRBV13,-,TRBJ2-3,-,TGTGCCAGCAGCACTTTACCAGATACGCAGTATTTT,CASSTLPDTQYF
TRBV29-1,-,TRBJ2-2,-,TGCAGCGTTGCCGCGGTTGGCACCGGGGAGCTGTTTTTT,CSVAAVGTGELFF
TRBV19,TRBD2,TRBJ2-3,-,TGTGCCAGTAGGTGGACTAGCGGGGGGGGCACAGATACGCAGTATTTT,CASRWTSGGGTDTQYF
TRBV7-6,TRBD2,TRBJ2-3,-,TGTGCCAGCAGCCCCGGGACTAGCGGGGGGGTTAGCACAGATACGCAGTATTTT,CASSPGTSGGVSTDTQYF
TRBV6-6,-,TRBJ2-3,once,TGTGCCAGCAGTTACTCGGCCAGGGACACAGATACGCAGTATTTT,CASSYSARDTDTQYF
TRBV19,TRBD1,TRBJ1-6,-,TGTGCCAGTAGTCCAGACAGGGGGCTGAATTCACCCCTCCACTTT,CASSPDRGLNSPLHF
TRBV5-6,TRBD1,TRBJ2-7,-,TGTGCCAGCACCGACCTCGACAGGGGAGTCAGCGAGCAGTACTTC,CASTDLDRGVSEQYF
TRBV7-8,-,TRBJ1-5,-,TGTGCCAGCAGCTTAGCAGGCGGGAATCAGCCCCAGCATTTT,CASSLAGGNQPQHF
TRBV6-6,TRBD1,TRBJ1-5,-,TGTGCCAGCAGTTCAGGACAGGGGGAGAAGTCAGCCCAGCATTTT,CASSSGQGEKSAQHF
TRBV4-3,TRBD1,TRBJ2-1,-,TGCGCCAGCAGCCCGGACAGGGATCCCTACAATGAGCAGTTCTTC,CASSPDRDPYNEQFF
TRBV4-1,TRBD1,TRBJ2-7,few,TGCGCCAGCAGCCAACGGACAGGAACCTACGAGCAGTACTTC,CASSQRTGTYEQYF
TRBV6-5,TRBD1,TRBJ2-3,-,TGTGCCAGCAGTTACTCGCAGGGGGTGGGCACAGATACGCAGTATTTT,CASSYSQGVGTDTQYF
TRBV12-5,-,TRBJ1-1,-,TGTGCTAGTGGTTTGATCCGGGAGAGGGCTTTCTTT,CASGLIRERAFF
TRBV7-8,TRBD2,TRBJ2-1,-,TGTGCCAGCAGCTCCTCGGGGCGGGGGGACCACAATGAGCAGTTCTTC,CASSSSGRGDHNEQFF
TRBV10-3,-,TRBJ2-5,-,TGTGCCATCTCTGACCCGGTGGGGGGGGCGCGACAAGAGACCCAGTACTTC,CAISDPVGGARQETQYF
TRBV9,-,TRBJ2-3,-,TGTGCCAGCAGCGTGGAACACAGGGATTTCGATACGCAGTATTTT,CASSVEHRDFDTQYF
TRBV6-6,-,TRBJ1-3,-,TGTGCCAGCACTAACTCTGGAAACACCATATATTTT,CASTNSGNTIYF
TRBV2,-,TRBJ2-1,-,TGTGCCAGCAGTGAGTCCCAGGTTCTAAATGAGCAGTTCTTC,CASSESQVLNEQFF
TRBV29-1,-,TRBJ1-1,-,TGCAGCGCAGCGCAGGGGAACACTGAAGCTTTCTTT,CSAAQGNTEAFF
TRBV5-6,TRBD1,TRBJ2-5,-,TGTGCCAGCAGCTTGGGTCTAGGACAGGGGCCTCTGACCCAGTACTTC,CASSLGLGQGPLTQYF
TRBV5-5,-,TRBJ2-1,-,TGTGCCAGCAGCCCCCAAACAGGCATCTTTGAGCAGTTCTTC,CASSPQTGIFEQFF
TRBV2,TRBD2,TRBJ2-3,-,TGTGCCAGCAGTGAAAGTGCGCTAGCGGGGGGGGATACGCAGTATTTT,CASSESALAGGDTQYF
TRBV27,-,TRBJ2-7,-,TGTGCCAGCAGTTTGTCCCAGACCTACGAGCAGTACTTC,CASSLSQTYEQYF
TRBV27,TRBD2,TRBJ2-1,-,TGTGCCAGCAGTCGCGGGGGGGGGAACAATGAGCAGTTCTTC,CASSRGGGNNEQFF
TRBV4-1,TRBD1,TRBJ2-1,-,TGCGCCAGCAGCCAAGGGACAGGGGGCGCGGATGAGCAGTTCTTC,CASSQGTGGADEQFF
TRBV6-6,TRBD1,TRBJ2-7,once,TGTGCCAGCAGTCCCCGGGACAGGGGGAAGTACGAGCAGTACTTC,CASSPRDRGKYEQYF
TRBV5-6,-,TRBJ2-5,-,TGTGCCAGCTCCCTGAATGGGGGCGAACAAGAGACCCAGTACTTC,CASSLNGGEQETQYF
TRBV4-3,-,TRBJ2-7,-,TGCGCCAGCAGCCAAGATCCAGGGCGCGAGCAGTACTTC,CASSQDPGREQYF
TRBV7-6,TRBD1,TRBJ1-5,-,TGTGCCAGCAGCCCCCCTCGGGACAGGGATAGCAATCAGCCCCAGCATTTT,CASSPPRDRDSNQPQHF
TRBV18,TRBD1,TRBJ2-7,-,TGTGCCAGCTCCCCTATTCTCCTCGGGACAGGGGGTTTGCTTGGGCAGTACTTC,CASSPILLGTGGLLGQYF
TRBV7-2,-,TRBJ1-6,-,TGTGCCAGCAGCTTTTACAGCGGTAATTCACCCCTCCACTTT,CASSFYSGNSPLHF
TRBV10-1,-,TRBJ1-5,-,TGCGCCAGCAGTGAGCCCAGGGGTAGCAATCAGCCCCAGCATTTT,CASSEPRGSNQPQHF
TRBV7-2,-,TRBJ1-2,-,TGTGCCAGCACCGCGGAGGGGCGTCCGTTGGGCTACACCTTC,CASTAEGRPLGYTF
TRBV21-1,-,TRBJ2-7,-,TGTGCCAGCAGCAAAGTGAAAAAGAGCGGGGGGAACTCCTACGAGCAGTACTTC,CASSKVKKSGGNSYEQYF
TRBV7-5,-,TRBJ1-5,-,TGTGCCAGAAGCTTAGCAACAGGGATCGACTATAGCAATCAGCCCCAGCATTTT,CARSLATGIDYSNQPQHF
TRBV7-9,TRBD1,TRBJ1-2,-,TGTGCCAGCAGCCCCGGGACAGGGGGTGTTACCGATGGCTACACCTTC,CASSPGTGGVTDGYTF
TRBV5-4,-,TRBJ2-2,-,TGTGCCAGCAGATCAGGGGGGACCGGGGAGCTGTTTTTT,CASRSGGTGELFF
TRBV5-6,TRBD1,TRBJ1-5,-,TGTGCCAGCAGCCAGGGACAGTCGAATCAGCCCCAGCATTTT,CASSQGQSNQPQHF
TRBV6-5,-,TRBJ2-1,-,TGTGCCAGCAGTTACTCGGGAGGTGAGCAGTTCTTC,CASSYSGGEQFF
TRBV5-4,-,TRBJ2-1,-,TGTGCCAGCAGCTTGGGACAGAATGAGCAGTTCTTC,CASSLGQNEQFF
TRBV10-3,TRBD2,TRBJ2-7,-,TGTGCCATCCAAGAAGGTCACGCGACTAGCGGGCCTTACGAGCAGTACTTC,CAIQEGHATSGPYEQYF
TRBV28,-,TRBJ2-5,once,TGTGCCAGCAGTTTTATGACACTAGGGGAGACCCAGTACTTC,CASSFMTLGETQYF
TRBV6-5,-,TRBJ2-7,-,TGTGCCAGCAGTTCGAGGGGGTTGGGCGCTCCCTACGAGCAGTACTTC,CASSSRGLGAPYEQYF
TRBV6-1,TRBD1,TRBJ1-6,-,TGTGCCAGCAGTAGGGCAGGGGGAAATAATTCACCCCTCCACTTT,CASSRAGGNNSPLHF
TRBV5-4,TRBD2,TRBJ2-5,-,TGTGCCAGCAGCCCGCTTTGGACTAGCGGGGGGGCAGAGGAGACCCAGTACTTC,CASSPLWTSGGAEETQYF
TRBV28,-,TRBJ2-2,-,TGTGCCAGCAGTGTTCCTTCAGGGTACAACACCGGGGAGCTGTTTTTT,CASSVPSGYNTGELFF
TRBV19,TRBD2,TRBJ2-3,-,TGTGCCAGTGCCTCCGCGGGGGTAAGCACAGATACGCAGTATTTT,CASASAGVSTDTQYF